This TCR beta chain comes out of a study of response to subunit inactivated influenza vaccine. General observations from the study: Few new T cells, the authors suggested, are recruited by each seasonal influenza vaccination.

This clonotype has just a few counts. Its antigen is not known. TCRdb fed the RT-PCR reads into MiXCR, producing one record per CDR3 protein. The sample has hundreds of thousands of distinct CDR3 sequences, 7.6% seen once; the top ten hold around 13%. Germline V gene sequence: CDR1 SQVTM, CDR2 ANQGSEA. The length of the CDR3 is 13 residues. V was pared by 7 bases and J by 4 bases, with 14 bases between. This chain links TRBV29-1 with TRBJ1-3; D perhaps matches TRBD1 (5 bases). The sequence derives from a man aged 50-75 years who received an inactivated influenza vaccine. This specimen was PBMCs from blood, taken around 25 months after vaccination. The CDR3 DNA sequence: TGCAGCGCTTTGCCACAGGTCGGAAACACCATATATTTT. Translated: CSALPQVGNTIYF.